Shown below are 30 T cell receptor beta chains from a single sample sequenced in a study of CD8 T cells in ankylosing spondylitis. TCRdb fed the 5' RACE reads into MiXCR, producing one record per CDR3 protein. The sample lists about 250,000 distinct CDR3 sequences; over 15% were seen once. The sequenced sample was blood, either unsorted or a sorted T cell fraction (not recorded which). The receptor set was obtained from a male donor with ankylosing spondylitis or in good health (not recorded which).

The chain joins TRBV10-3 to TRBJ2-7; a weak D match, TRBD2 (6 bases). Germline CDR1 reads ENHRY; CDR2 reads SYGVKD. Trimming pared 0 bases from V and 5 bases from J, leaving 17 bases between. This CDR3 comprises 16 residues. As DNA, the CDR3 is TGTGCCATCAGTGAGTCGGAGGGCCGGGCTCATAACGAGCAGTACTTC. This encodes CAISESEGRAHNEQYF.

This clonotype has more than one count but fewer than ten. The chain uses TRBV29-1 and TRBJ2-7; D perhaps matches TRBD2 (6 bases). The CDR3 contains 13 residues. The V gene's germline CDR1 is SQVTM and CDR2 ANQGSEA. V lost 8 bases to trimming and J lost 4 bases, with 18 bases between them. CDR3 DNA sequence: TGCAGCCGCCGCGGGCTAGCGAAATACGAGCAGTACTTC. Protein sequence: CSRRGLAKYEQYF.

This clonotype was recorded many times. This sequence joins TRBV5-1 and TRBJ2-1; 8 nucleotides agree with TRBD2. Trimming took 4 bases from V and 6 from J; bases not matched to a gene: 18. Germline assignment: CDR1 SGHRS and CDR2 YFSETQ. This CDR3 is 18 amino acids long. CDR3 residues: CASSPTDPGLVLSNEQFF. For the CDR3, the DNA is TGCGCCAGCAGCCCGACAGACCCGGGACTAGTTTTGAGCAATGAGCAGTTCTTC.

The rearrangement joins TRBV4-3 to TRBJ2-7; D not certain. Germline V CDR1 and CDR2: LGHNA, YSLEER. The ends were cut back, 1 base at V and 2 bases at J, with 12 bases in the middle. The CDR3 covers 15 residues. The CDR3 nucleotides are TGCGCCAGCAGCCAAGCCCCAGGAGAGACCTACGAGCAGTACTTC. It encodes CASSQAPGETYEQYF.

V usage is TRBV5-1 and J usage is TRBJ2-1; D may be TRBD2 (6 bases). V lost 0 bases to trimming and J lost 2 bases, with 15 bases between them. Per the germline V gene, CDR1 is SGHRS and CDR2 is YFSETQ. The CDR3 runs to 17 residues. CDR3 in amino acids: CASSLVEGLYTYNEQFF. The CDR3 bases are TGCGCCAGCAGCTTGGTTGAGGGACTTTACACCTACAATGAGCAGTTCTTC.

This clonotype has more than one count but fewer than ten. This sequence joins TRBV27 and TRBJ2-3; TRBD2 aligns across 10 bases. The ends lost 6 bases at V and 2 bases at J; junction bases unmatched: 5. Per the germline V gene, CDR1 is MNHEY and CDR2 is SMNVEV (reference sequence). This CDR3 has 15 residues. This chain's CDR3 is CASRPSGSHTDTQYF. The CDR3 DNA sequence: TGTGCCAGCAGACCTAGCGGGAGCCACACAGATACGCAGTATTTT.

This clonotype was detected a few times. The rearrangement joins TRBV12-3 or TRBV12-4 to TRBJ1-2, with a possible D match to TRBD1 (5 bases). With 1 base removed from V and 5 bases from J, the gap between germline ends came to 14 bases. The CDR3 length is 15 residues. This CDR3 reads CASSLGGRGGYGYTF. Here the CDR3 DNA reads TGTGCCAGCAGTTTAGGGGGTAGGGGCGGATATGGCTACACCTTC.

The genes are TRBV12-3 or TRBV12-4 and TRBJ1-6; D not certain. V was shortened by 5 bases and J by 9 bases, with 5 bases between the two germline ends. The CDR3 is 11 amino acids. This chain's CDR3 is CASSEGSPLHF. The CDR3 bases are TGTGCCAGCAGTGAGGGTTCACCCCTCCACTTT.

In its sample, this clonotype was seen many times. The chain carries TRBV4-1 and TRBJ1-5; D is ambiguous. Germline V gives CDR1 MGHRA, CDR2 YSYEKL. CDR3 length equals 14 residues. V was clipped by 4 bases and J by 4 bases, with 11 bases between them. In DNA, the CDR3 is TGCGCCAGCAGCCCCGTCCAGGTAAATCAGCCCCAGCATTTT. Its translation is CASSPVQVNQPQHF.

This clonotype has just a few counts. The chain uses TRBV11-2 and TRBJ2-7; D may correspond to TRBD1 or TRBD2 (5 bases each). This CDR3 has 18 residues. Trimming pared 2 bases from V and 0 bases from J, leaving 20 bases between. Per germline, CDR1 SGHAT and CDR2 FQNNGV. CDR3 region: CASSLPTTGTPVSYEQYF. The CDR3 region has the DNA TGTGCCAGCAGCTTACCCACGACCGGGACCCCCGTCTCCTACGAGCAGTACTTC.

This rearrangement joins TRBV6-2 or TRBV6-3 to TRBJ2-7, with D possibly TRBD2 on 5 matching bases. V was trimmed by 0 bases and J by 7 bases, leaving 19 bases between them. The V gene's germline CDR1 is MNHEY and CDR2 SVGEGT. The CDR3 spans 16 residues. CDR3 bases: TGTGCCAGCAGTTACTCGAAGGAGCGGCTTGATAGGGAGCAGTACTTC. This gives the protein CASSYSKERLDREQYF.

The sample holds a few counts of this clonotype. V is TRBV25-1 and J is TRBJ2-7; D possibly corresponds to TRBD1 (5 bases). Germline V CDR1 and CDR2: MGHDK, SYGVNS. There are 13 residues in the CDR3. V dropped 3 bases and J dropped 5 bases, with 11 bases sitting between them. CDR3 sequence reads: CASSESGYHEQYF. The CDR3 DNA follows: TGTGCCAGCAGTGAGTCAGGGTACCACGAGCAGTACTTC.

The chain is built from TRBV19 and TRBJ2-1; D uncertain. Deletions cut 3 bases from V and 13 bases from J, with 13 bases between. Germline CDR1 and CDR2: LNHDA and SQIVND (reference sequence). The CDR3 runs to 12 residues. Here the CDR3 DNA reads TGTGCCAGTAGTATCTTCCTAGATGCCCAGTTCTTC. Encoded protein: CASSIFLDAQFF.

The table lists this clonotype with many counts. The chain has TRBV29-1 and TRBJ2-4, with D uncertain. V shed 2 bases and J shed 6 bases, with 11 bases lying between them. The germline gives CDR1 SQVTM, CDR2 ANQGSEA. CDR3 length: 13 residues. The CDR3 DNA reads as TGCAGCGTTGAATTGGCAAATTCAAACATTCAGTACTTC. This sequence encodes CSVELANSNIQYF.

This clonotype was seen a few times. The V and J genes are TRBV20-1 and TRBJ2-1, with D possibly matching TRBD1 (5 bases). This CDR3 spans 14 amino acids. Germline lookup yields CDR1 DFQATT and CDR2 SNEGSKA (reference sequence). CDR3: CSDSSSLGENEQFF. The CDR3 region has the DNA TGCAGCGATTCATCGAGTCTAGGGGAAAATGAGCAGTTCTTC.

This clonotype was counted only a few times. This rearrangement joins TRBV4-3 to TRBJ2-3, with no clear D. Trimming stripped 1 base from V and 2 bases from J, with 16 bases between. This CDR3 contains 17 residues. The germline CDR1 and CDR2 sequences are LGHNA and YSLEER. CDR3 loop: CASSQVIGQSITDTQYF. In DNA, the CDR3 is TGCGCCAGCAGCCAAGTGATAGGGCAGTCGATCACAGATACGCAGTATTTT.

This clonotype was observed a few times. V usage is TRBV12-3 or TRBV12-4 and J usage is TRBJ2-3, with D unresolved. This CDR3 comprises 12 residues. Trimming stripped 3 bases from V and 4 bases from J, with 5 bases between. The CDR3 protein is CASSFDPDTQYF. CDR3 bases: TGTGCCAGCAGTTTTGATCCAGATACGCAGTATTTT.

This clonotype was detected only a few times. The J gene is TRBJ1-1, the V gene TRBV6-5; maybe TRBD1 (6 bases). Trimming removed 1 base from V and 3 bases from J, with 15 bases in between. Germline V gene sequence: CDR1 MNHEY, CDR2 SVGAGI. This CDR3 is 16 amino acids long. The CDR3 DNA is TGTGCCAGCAGTTACTTCCTTGGGGCAGGGGACACTGAAGCTTTCTTT. This sequence encodes CASSYFLGAGDTEAFF.

To note about this clonotype: The junction differs from germline at one of its ends, possibly a read error. The chain combines TRBV29-1 with TRBJ2-1; TRBD1 agrees at 8 bases. Germline V gives CDR1 SQVTM, CDR2 ANQGSEA. The CDR3 consists of 10 residues. CDR3 nucleotides: TGCAGCGTTGACAGCAGGGGGCCGATCTTC. Its protein product is CSVDSRGPIF.

The J gene is TRBJ2-7, the V gene TRBV2, with TRBD2 identical over 7 bases. In germline, CDR1 is SNHLY, CDR2 FYNNEI. This CDR3 contains 15 residues. Trimming at V came to 4 bases and at J to 4 bases, leaving 10 bases not matched to a gene. This CDR3 is CASSAMGGSPYEQYF. Here the CDR3 DNA reads TGTGCCAGCAGTGCAATGGGAGGGAGTCCTTACGAGCAGTACTTC.

This clonotype was recorded many times. The chain recombines TRBV4-2 with TRBJ1-6; 7 bases are a match to TRBD1. The CDR3 sequence is 15 residues long. Germline loops: CDR1 LGHNA, CDR2 YNFKEQ. Germline trimming cut 0 bases from V and 5 bases from J; bases unmatched to any gene: 1. Here the CDR3 DNA reads TGTGCCAGCAGCCAAGAAGGGACAGATAATTCACCCCTCCACTTT. Protein sequence: CASSQEGTDNSPLHF.

This clonotype was counted between two and nine times. The CDR3 reads CSNQDRMNTEAFF. CDR3 sequence (DNA): TGCAGCAACCAGGACAGGATGAACACTGAAGCTTTCTTT. The rearrangement links TRBV29-1 to TRBJ1-1; 7 bases are shared with TRBD1. Germline V lookup: CDR1 SQVTM, CDR2 ANQGSEA. CDR3 length: 13 residues. Trimming took 8 bases from V and 0 from J; bases not matched to a gene: 6.

The chain carries TRBV20-1 and TRBJ2-7; tentatively, D is TRBD2 (6 bases). Germline-derived CDR1 and CDR2 are DFQATT and SNEGSKA (reference sequence). The CDR3 loop spans 16 amino acids. V dropped 0 bases and J dropped 5 bases, with 20 bases sitting between them. The CDR3 loop is CSAREKGMSSAHEQYF. The CDR3 nucleotides read TGCAGTGCTAGAGAGAAAGGCATGTCTAGCGCCCACGAGCAGTACTTC.

The chain joins TRBV4-3 to TRBJ2-7; possible D gene TRBD2, 6 bases. Germline CDR1 and CDR2: LGHNA and YSLEER. This CDR3 spans 15 amino acids. The V gene lost 3 bases and the J gene lost 0 bases, with 12 bases spanning the gap. CDR3 nucleotides: TGCGCCAGCAGCCAGGGGACGGACTACTCCTACGAGCAGTACTTC. This codes for CASSQGTDYSYEQYF.

This clonotype was recorded many times. V and J are TRBV28 and TRBJ2-7; perhaps TRBD1 as D (5 bases). Germline assignment: CDR1 MDHEN and CDR2 SYDVKM. The CDR3 loop spans 14 amino acids. V was cut by 6 bases and J by 1 base, with 13 bases left in between. As DNA, the CDR3 is TGTGCCAGCAGCTCAGAGACAGCTTCCTACGAGCAGTACTTC. Translation gives CASSSETASYEQYF.

This sequence joins TRBV10-3 and TRBJ2-7; 7 bases align to TRBD1. This CDR3 is built from 16 residues. Germline V gives CDR1 ENHRY, CDR2 SYGVKD. The V gene end was trimmed by 2 bases and the J gene end by 4 bases; junction bases not matched to a gene: 11. The CDR3 sequence: CAISEPETGSPYEQYF. The DNA of the CDR3 is TGTGCCATCAGTGAGCCCGAGACAGGGAGTCCGTACGAGCAGTACTTC.

This clonotype was seen only once. The V call is TRBV20-1, the J call TRBJ2-2; 7 bases align to TRBD2. The CDR3 is made up of 12 amino acids. The germline gives CDR1 DFQATT, CDR2 SNEGSKA (reference sequence). V shed 3 bases and J 5 bases; nucleotides not matched to a gene: 0. The CDR3 is CSARRGTGELFF. The CDR3 nucleotides are TGCAGTGCTAGGCGGGGGACCGGGGAGCTGTTTTTT.

The CDR3 here is CSVERAGEVYEQYF. As DNA, the CDR3 is TGCAGCGTTGAACGGGCAGGGGAAGTCTACGAGCAGTACTTC. The V and J genes are TRBV29-1 and TRBJ2-7, with a possible D match to TRBD1 (6 bases). Germline CDR1 SQVTM, CDR2 ANQGSEA. This CDR3 is built from 14 residues. Deletions cut 2 bases from V and 3 bases from J, with 14 bases between.

This clonotype was seen more than once but under ten times. This rearrangement joins TRBV10-3 to TRBJ2-7; a possible D gene is TRBD2 (5 bases). Germline CDR1 is ENHRY and CDR2 is SYGVKD. The CDR3 consists of 14 residues. V lost 6 bases and J 5 bases, leaving 17 bases between the germline ends. CDR3 sequence (DNA): TGTGCCATCAGGGGAGACGTCGAGGGCCACGAGCAGTACTTC. It translates to CAIRGDVEGHEQYF.

V is TRBV11-2 and J is TRBJ2-7, with 9 bases identical to TRBD1. V dropped 3 bases and J dropped 4; count of bases not matched to a gene: 7. The CDR3 extends over 15 amino acids. Germline CDR1 and CDR2: SGHAT and FQNNGV. DNA of the CDR3: TGTGCCAGCAGCTTTTCGGGACAGGGATCGTACGAGCAGTACTTC. Translating gives CASSFSGQGSYEQYF.